Below, one TCR beta chain is given with its context. This entry is derived from a study of blood T cell repertoires in COVID-19. Seattle researchers signed up patients amid active infection and tracked them longitudinally. Trimming cost V 4 bases and J 1 base; bases outside gene matches: 6. This CDR3 comprises 15 residues. Germline V CDR1 and CDR2: SGHRS, YFSETQ. Some clones are missing from TCRdb's copy, which holds only in-frame ones; the method was immunoSEQ multiplex PCR. The table shows 210,000 or so clones, with about 80% occurring only once. The sequence derives from an elderly woman with COVID-19, enrolled during active disease. This chain links TRBV5-1 with TRBJ1-2, with 8 positions matching TRBD1. The material sequenced was peripheral blood. In DNA, the CDR3 is TGCGCCAGCAGCCCTGGACAGGGAGATAACTATGGCTACACCTTC. It specifies CASSPGQGDNYGYTF.